Shown below are 19 T cell receptor beta chains from a single sample sequenced in a study of cytomegalovirus exposure and HLA in healthy donors. The PCR used 60 Vbeta and 13 Jbeta primers. Sequenced by immunoSEQ multiplex PCR; TCRdb stores in-frame clones only, minus some. Seen here are under 150,000 clones, 75% to 90% observed once, and the top ten hold around 3%. Input material: PBMCs. Receptor source: a male donor in good health and CMV-seronegative.

The V gene is TRBV27, the J gene TRBJ2-1, with 9 bases lining up with TRBD2. The CDR3 contains 15 residues. The V segment lost 7 bases and the J segment 8 bases; nucleotides outside the gene matches: 12. CDR1 and CDR2 (germline): MNHEY, SMNVEV (reference sequence). The CDR3 here is CASTSGLAGRDEQFF. The CDR3 region has the DNA TGTGCCAGCACCTCTGGGCTAGCGGGGAGGGATGAGCAGTTCTTC.

In nucleotides, the CDR3 is TGCGCCAGCGGCCCCCGGGACACCCACAATGAGCAGTTCTTC. This encodes CASGPRDTHNEQFF. The chain couples TRBV5-1 to TRBJ2-1; maybe TRBD1 (6 bases). This CDR3 has 14 amino acids. Germline V gene data show CDR1 as SGHRS and CDR2 as YFSETQ. V was cut by 7 bases and J by 5 bases, with 16 bases left in between. Full variable domain (missing parts from reference TRBV5-1 and TRBJ2-1): KAGVTQTPRYLIKTRGQQVTLSCSPISGHRSVSWYQQTPGQGLQFLFEYFSETQRNKGNFPGRFSGRQFSNSRSEMNVSTLELGDSALYLCASGPRDTHNEQFFGPGTRLTVL.

This rearrangement joins TRBV5-6 to TRBJ1-5, with D unclear. Germline V CDR1 and CDR2: SGHDT, YYEEEE. The CDR3 is 14 amino acids. V was shortened by 4 bases and J by 6 bases, with 14 bases between the two germline ends. The DNA for the CDR3 is TGTGCCAGCAGCCTTGGAGGGATTGGTCAGCCCCAGCATTTT. This gives the protein CASSLGGIGQPQHF.

As concerns this clone: A read error may produce the germline difference seen at one junction end. This rearrangement joins TRBV5-6 to TRBJ2-4; D might be TRBD2 (5 bases). Germline CDR1 and CDR2: SGHDT and YYEEEE. The CDR3 extends over 15 amino acids. The CDR3 loop reads CASSLAGLAKNSQYF. The CDR3 region has the DNA TGTGCCAGCAGCTTGGCGGGATTAGCCAAAAACAGTCAGTACTTC.

The chain couples TRBV6-5 to TRBJ2-1; 10 nucleotides agree with TRBD1. CDR3 length: 16 amino acids. Germline V gene lookup returns CDR1 MNHEY and CDR2 SVGAGI. V was pared by 4 bases and J by 6 bases, with 9 bases of the junction left unmatched. The CDR3 region is CASSFSTGTGVNEQFF. Here the CDR3 DNA reads TGTGCCAGCAGTTTTTCGACCGGGACAGGGGTCAATGAGCAGTTCTTC.

The chain links TRBV11-3 to TRBJ2-5, with no clear D. This CDR3 has 11 residues. The germline gives CDR1 SGHNT, CDR2 YENEEA. The V gene lost 6 bases and the J gene lost 5 bases, with 7 bases spanning the gap. The CDR3 region is CASRGLETQYF. The CDR3 nucleotides are TGTGCCAGCAGGGGCCTGGAGACCCAGTACTTC.

The rearrangement uses TRBV27 and TRBJ2-7; 10 bases map to TRBD1. Germline V gene data show CDR1 as MNHEY and CDR2 as SMNVEV (reference sequence). With V trimmed by 6 bases and J by 5 bases, 7 bases remained unmatched. This CDR3 has 14 residues. CDR3 loop: CASSPGTGANEQYF. The CDR3 DNA reads TGTGCCAGCAGCCCCGGGACAGGGGCCAACGAGCAGTACTTC.

This clone has only a few counts. The chain joins TRBV6-5 to TRBJ1-1; D possibly corresponds to TRBD1 (6 bases). The CDR3 is made up of 14 amino acids. Trimming cost V 6 bases and J 0 bases, with 11 bases left between them. Germline CDR1 is MNHEY and CDR2 is SVGAGI. In DNA form, the CDR3 reads TGTGCCAGCAGCCAAGGACAGCTGAACACTGAAGCTTTCTTT. Translating it yields CASSQGQLNTEAFF.

The V and J genes are TRBV19 and TRBJ2-1; weak D call: TRBD1 (5 bases). Germline V gene data show CDR1 as LNHDA and CDR2 as SQIVND (reference sequence). The CDR3 runs 13 residues. The germline V and J ends were trimmed by 3 bases and 7 bases, with 10 bases remaining between them. The CDR3: CASSMGLNNEQFF. The CDR3 DNA sequence: TGTGCCAGTAGTATGGGGCTTAATAATGAGCAGTTCTTC.

This sequence joins TRBV10-2 and TRBJ2-5; TRBD1 matches 7 bases. Unmatched junction bases numbered 10, after V lost 7 bases and J lost 5 bases. Germline lookup yields CDR1 WSHSY and CDR2 SAAADI. CDR3 size: 14 residues. CDR3 residues: CASTPTGLGETQYF. CDR3 DNA: TGCGCCAGCACTCCGACAGGGTTGGGGGAGACCCAGTACTTC.

V is TRBV27 and J is TRBJ1-2; no definite D call. V gave up 5 bases and J gave up 0 bases, with 7 bases separating them. In germline, CDR1 is MNHEY, CDR2 SMNVEV (reference sequence). There are 13 residues in the CDR3. The CDR3 reads CASSPRSNYGYTF. The CDR3 region has the DNA TGTGCCAGCAGTCCCCGGTCTAACTATGGCTACACCTTC.

The chain couples TRBV11-2 to TRBJ2-4; tentative D call: TRBD2 (6 bases). V shed 0 bases and J shed 11 bases, with 14 bases lying between them. Germline lookup yields CDR1 SGHAT and CDR2 FQNNGV. The CDR3 sequence is 14 residues long. The CDR3 loop is CASSLDIQDYFQYF. DNA of the CDR3: TGTGCCAGCAGCTTAGATATACAGGACTATTTTCAGTACTTC.

The chain links TRBV6-6 to TRBJ1-4; possibly TRBD1 for D (6 bases). V lost 2 bases, J lost 3 bases, and 13 bases lay in between. Germline values: CDR1 MNHNY, CDR2 SVGAGI (reference sequence). This CDR3 has 16 residues. The chain's CDR3 is CASSYPGEGANEKLFF. DNA for the CDR3: TGTGCCAGCAGTTACCCAGGGGAGGGGGCTAATGAAAAACTGTTTTTT.

The chain joins TRBV27 to TRBJ2-7, with a weak D call TRBD2 (6 bases). CDR1 MNHEY and CDR2 SMNVEV come from the germline V gene (reference sequence). V was shortened by 7 bases and J by 2 bases, with 27 bases between the two germline ends. The CDR3 spans 18 residues. The CDR3 bases are TGTGCCAGCACCCCTTTGAATCCGCGACCGGGGGTGGCCTACGAGCAGTACTTC. Its translation is CASTPLNPRPGVAYEQYF.

This chain links TRBV27 with TRBJ1-6, with 7 bases that match TRBD1. The V gene end was trimmed by 5 bases and the J gene end by 7 bases; junction bases not matched to a gene: 11. The CDR3 is 16 amino acids. CDR1 and CDR2 (germline): MNHEY, SMNVEV (reference sequence). CDR3 nucleotide sequence: TGTGCCAGCAGTACGCCCGGGACAGACAGAAATTCACCCCTCCACTTT. This encodes CASSTPGTDRNSPLHF.

The chain combines TRBV6-6 with TRBJ2-7; 7 bases agree with TRBD2. The CDR3 consists of 15 residues. The junction had 7 bases not matched to a gene; V was cut back by 2 bases and J by 3 bases. Germline CDR1 reads MNHNY; CDR2 reads SVGAGI (reference sequence). The CDR3 loop reads CASSYVGGEVYEQYF. The DNA of the CDR3 is TGTGCCAGCAGTTACGTGGGAGGGGAGGTCTACGAGCAGTACTTC.

This clone was counted between two and nine times. The V call is TRBV29-1, the J call TRBJ2-1; D possibly corresponds to TRBD1 (6 bases). This CDR3 contains 12 residues. Trimming took off 5 bases at V and 9 bases at J, with 14 bases between the two ends. Germline V gene sequence: CDR1 SQVTM, CDR2 ANQGSEA. Here the CDR3 reads CSVNRAAGEQFF. Here the CDR3 DNA reads TGCAGCGTTAACAGGGCGGCTGGTGAGCAGTTCTTC.

CDR3 bases: TGTGCCAGCAGTTGGGGGACAGGGGGCGAGCAGTTCTTC. This codes for CASSWGTGGEQFF. The genes are TRBV5-6 and TRBJ2-1, with TRBD1 identical over 12 bases. The CDR3 has 13 residues. V shed 5 bases, J shed 10 bases, and the junction held 4 bases outside the gene matches. Germline V gene sequence: CDR1 SGHDT, CDR2 YYEEEE.

The gene calls are TRBV27 and TRBJ2-6; D possibly corresponds to TRBD2 (6 bases). This CDR3 spans 14 amino acids. CDR1 is MNHEY, CDR2 SMNVEV, per germline (reference sequence). V was clipped by 2 bases and J by 7 bases, with 9 bases between them. The CDR3 coding sequence is TGTGCCAGCAGTTTAATCGGGGGAGCCAACGTCCTGACTTTC. It codes for CASSLIGGANVLTF.